This entry lists 9 T cell receptor beta chains sequenced from one sample in a study of T cells in Graves' hyperthyroidism and ophthalmopathy. Researchers amplified the TCR beta CDR3 regions from RNA transcripts. The HTBI primer set drove a first-round RT-PCR of the TCR CDR3. TCRdb re-called the multiplex PCR reads with MiXCR, one entry per CDR3 protein. The sample includes hundreds of thousands of distinct CDR3 sequences, more than 11% of them seen just once. The specimen sequenced was blood. The receptors stem from a woman younger than 45 with Graves' hyperthyroidism that later progressed to Graves' ophthalmopathy.

Many counts were recorded for this clonotype. The chain carries TRBV6-5 and TRBJ2-1; 9 bases are shared with TRBD1. The V segment lost 0 bases and the J segment 6 bases; nucleotides outside the gene matches: 3. This CDR3 has 15 amino acids. The germline V gene has CDR1 MNHEY and CDR2 SVGAGI. The CDR3 nucleotides are TGTGCCAGCAGTTACTCGGGGACAGGGAGCAATGAGCAGTTCTTC. Its translation: CASSYSGTGSNEQFF.

A few counts support this clonotype. V and J are TRBV5-1 and TRBJ2-5; 11 bases are shared with TRBD1. The germline gives CDR1 SGHRS, CDR2 YFSETQ. Germline trimming cut 7 bases from V and 2 bases from J; bases unmatched to any gene: 4. CDR3 length: 14 residues. CDR3 sequence reads: CASSDRGRQETQYF. The CDR3 DNA reads TGCGCCAGCTCGGACAGGGGGCGGCAAGAGACCCAGTACTTC.

Concerning this clonotype: The junction differs from germline at one of its ends, possibly a read error. The V and J genes are TRBV2 and TRBJ2-2; TRBD2 is a possible D gene (5 bases). The germline V gene has CDR1 SNHLY and CDR2 FYNNEI. CDR3 length equals 15 residues. The CDR3 sequence: CASSVGDTNIGELFF. CDR3 coding DNA: TGTGCCAGCAGCGTCGGGGATACGAACATCGGGGAGCTGTTTTTT. Full variable domain (remainder filled in from reference TRBV2 and TRBJ2-2): EPEVTQTPSHQVTQMGQEVILRCVPISNHLYFYWYRQILGQKVEFLVSFYNNEISEKSEIFDDQFSVERPDGSNFTLKIRSTKLEDSAMYFCASSVGDTNIGELFFGEGSRLTVL.

This clonotype was counted between two and nine times. V and J are TRBV28 and TRBJ2-7; D is unclear. The V end was cut by 8 bases, the J end by 3 bases, with 17 bases between. The CDR3 length is 14 residues. In germline, CDR1 is MDHEN, CDR2 SYDVKM. The CDR3 spells CASRPPGPRYEQYF. The CDR3 DNA reads as TGTGCCAGCCGGCCCCCCGGGCCTCGCTACGAGCAGTACTTC.

This clonotype was counted at least ten times. This chain uses TRBV6-2 or TRBV6-3 with TRBJ2-5, with D possibly being TRBD1 (5 bases). The V gene's germline CDR1 is MNHEY and CDR2 SVGEGT. The CDR3 consists of 15 residues. Trimming shortened V by 6 bases and J by 5 bases, and 19 bases separated the two germline ends. The CDR3 DNA is TGTGCCAGCAGCCAAGCACAGGTTGAGGTGGAGACCCAGTACTTC. Translation gives CASSQAQVEVETQYF.

The chain has TRBV5-1 and TRBJ2-5; weak D call: TRBD2 (6 bases). From germline, CDR1 is SGHRS and CDR2 YFSETQ. V was shortened by 3 bases and J by 2 bases, with 11 bases between the two germline ends. The CDR3 has 14 amino acids. The CDR3 DNA reads as TGCGCCAGCAGCTGGGGCGGGAAGCAAGAGACCCAGTACTTC. Amino acids: CASSWGGKQETQYF. Full variable domain (rest looked up from reference TRBV5-1 and TRBJ2-5): KAGVTQTPRYLIKTRGQQVTLSCSPISGHRSVSWYQQTPGQGLQFLFEYFSETQRNKGNFPGRFSGRQFSNSRSEMNVSTLELGDSALYLCASSWGGKQETQYFGPGTRLLVL.

This clonotype has a count of ten or more. This chain joins TRBV11-3 and TRBJ2-1; maybe TRBD2 (5 bases). Germline V lookup: CDR1 SGHNT, CDR2 YENEEA. The CDR3 spans 14 residues. Between the trimmed V and J ends, which lost 5 bases and 11 bases, there was a span of 19 bases. CDR3 in amino acids: CASSQPGSPEQQFF. The CDR3 DNA reads as TGTGCCAGCAGCCAACCGGGGTCCCCCGAACAGCAGTTCTTC.

This clonotype was observed many times. The chain recombines TRBV25-1 with TRBJ1-4; perhaps TRBD1 as D (6 bases). Trimming pared 2 bases from V and 4 bases from J, leaving 14 bases between. The CDR3 consists of 16 residues. Looked up from germline, CDR1 is MGHDK and CDR2 is SYGVNS. The CDR3 nucleotides are TGTGCCAGCAGTGAACAACGGGACACCTATAATGAAAAACTGTTTTTT. Protein: CASSEQRDTYNEKLFF.

This chain links TRBV14 with TRBJ2-3, with a weak D call TRBD1 (6 bases). Germline assignment: CDR1 SGHDN and CDR2 FVKESK. Deletions cut 3 bases from V and 3 bases from J, with 19 bases between. CDR3 length equals 17 residues. The CDR3 region is CASSHKIGGSRTDTQYF. DNA of the CDR3: TGTGCCAGCAGCCACAAGATAGGGGGAAGCAGGACAGATACGCAGTATTTT.